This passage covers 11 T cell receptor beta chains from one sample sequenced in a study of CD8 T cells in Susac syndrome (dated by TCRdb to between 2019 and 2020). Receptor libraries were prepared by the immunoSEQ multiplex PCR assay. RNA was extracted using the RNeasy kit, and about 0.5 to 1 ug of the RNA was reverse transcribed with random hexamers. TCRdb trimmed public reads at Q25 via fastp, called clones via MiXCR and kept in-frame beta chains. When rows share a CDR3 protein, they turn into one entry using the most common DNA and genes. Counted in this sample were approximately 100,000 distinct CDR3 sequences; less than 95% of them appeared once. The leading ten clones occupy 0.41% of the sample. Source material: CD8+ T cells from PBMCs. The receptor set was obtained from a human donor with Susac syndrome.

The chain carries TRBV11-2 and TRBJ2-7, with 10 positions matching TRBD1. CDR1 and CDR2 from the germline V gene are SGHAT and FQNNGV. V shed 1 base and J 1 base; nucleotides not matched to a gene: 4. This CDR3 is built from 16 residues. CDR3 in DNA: TGTGCCAGCAGCTTAGCGGGGGACAGGGGTTCCTACGAGCAGTACTTC. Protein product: CASSLAGDRGSYEQYF.

CDR3 amino acids: CASSYEGSINSPLHF. The CDR3 DNA is TGTGCCAGCAGTTACGAGGGGTCTATTAATTCACCCCTCCACTTT. The rearrangement links TRBV6-6 to TRBJ1-6; the D gene is possibly TRBD1 (5 bases). In germline, CDR1 is MNHNY, CDR2 SVGAGI (reference sequence). The CDR3 length is 15 residues. V shed 2 bases and J shed 6 bases, with 11 bases lying between them.

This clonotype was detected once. Here the CDR3 reads CASSLTGGSRETQYF. CDR3 coding DNA: TGTGCCAGCAGCTTGACAGGGGGGAGTCGAGAGACCCAGTACTTC. The chain recombines TRBV7-8 with TRBJ2-5, with 9 bases fitting TRBD1. Losses at the gene ends were 3 bases for V and 4 bases for J; bases not matched to a gene: 6. Per germline, CDR1 SGHVS and CDR2 FQNEAQ. This CDR3 has 15 amino acids.

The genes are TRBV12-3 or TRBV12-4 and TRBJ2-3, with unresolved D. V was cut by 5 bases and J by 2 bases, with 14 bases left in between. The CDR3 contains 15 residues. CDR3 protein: CASSTPTEYTDTQYF. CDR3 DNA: TGTGCCAGCAGTACTCCGACGGAGTACACAGATACGCAGTATTTT.

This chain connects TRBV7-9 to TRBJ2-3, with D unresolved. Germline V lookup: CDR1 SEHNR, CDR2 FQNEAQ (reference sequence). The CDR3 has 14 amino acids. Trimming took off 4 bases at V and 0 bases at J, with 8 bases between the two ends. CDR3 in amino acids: CASSWESSTDTQYF. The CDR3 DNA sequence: TGTGCCAGCAGCTGGGAATCTAGCACAGATACGCAGTATTTT. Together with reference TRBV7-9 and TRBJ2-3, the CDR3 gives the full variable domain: DTGVSQNPRHKITKRGQNVTFRCDPISEHNRLYWYRQTLGQGPEFLTYFQNEAQLEKSRLLSDRFSAERPKGSFSTLEIQRTEQGDSAMYLCASSWESSTDTQYFGPGTRLTVL.

The CDR3 region has the DNA TGCGCCAGCAGCTTGGGGGGAAGCGATGTGGATGAAAAACTGTTTTTT. This gives the protein CASSLGGSDVDEKLFF. The genes are TRBV5-1 and TRBJ1-4; D not certain. Trimming removed 0 bases from V and 6 bases from J, with 15 bases in between. Germline CDR1 reads SGHRS; CDR2 reads YFSETQ. CDR3 length equals 16 residues.

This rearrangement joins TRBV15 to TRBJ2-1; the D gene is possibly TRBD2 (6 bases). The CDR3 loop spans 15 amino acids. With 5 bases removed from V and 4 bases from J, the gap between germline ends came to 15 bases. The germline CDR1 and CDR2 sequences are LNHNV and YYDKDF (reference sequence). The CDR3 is CATSHYGGDYNEQFF. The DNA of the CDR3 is TGTGCCACCAGCCACTATGGCGGGGATTACAATGAGCAGTTCTTC.

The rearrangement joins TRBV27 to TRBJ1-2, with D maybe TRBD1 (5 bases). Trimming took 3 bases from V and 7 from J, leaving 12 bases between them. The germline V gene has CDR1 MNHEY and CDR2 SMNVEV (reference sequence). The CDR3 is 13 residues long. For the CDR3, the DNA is TGTGCCAGCAGTTTCGGACGGGGGATTGGCTACACCTTC. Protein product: CASSFGRGIGYTF.

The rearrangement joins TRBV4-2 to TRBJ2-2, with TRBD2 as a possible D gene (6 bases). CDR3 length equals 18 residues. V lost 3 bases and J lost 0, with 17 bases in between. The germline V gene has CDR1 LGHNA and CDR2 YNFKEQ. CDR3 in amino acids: CASSQPLALATNTGELFF. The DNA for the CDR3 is TGTGCCAGCAGCCAGCCACTGGCCCTAGCGACGAACACCGGGGAGCTGTTTTTT.

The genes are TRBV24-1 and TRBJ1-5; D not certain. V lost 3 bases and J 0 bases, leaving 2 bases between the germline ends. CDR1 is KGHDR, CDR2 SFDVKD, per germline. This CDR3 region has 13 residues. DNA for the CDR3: TGTGCCACCAGTGATGGTAGCAATCAGCCCCAGCATTTT. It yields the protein CATSDGSNQPQHF.

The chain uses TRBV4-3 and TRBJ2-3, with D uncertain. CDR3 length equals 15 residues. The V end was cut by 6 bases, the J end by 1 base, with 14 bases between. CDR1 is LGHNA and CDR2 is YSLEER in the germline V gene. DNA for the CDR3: TGCGCCAGCAGTCTTAGCTGGAAAGGCACAGATACGCAGTATTTT. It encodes CASSLSWKGTDTQYF.